This T cell receptor (beta chain) originates from a study of T cell responses to AZD1222 COVID-19 vaccine. Germline V gene data show CDR1 as SGHAT and CDR2 as FQNNGV. The V and J ends lost 5 bases and 1 base, in that order; junction bases with no gene match: 4. The CDR3 length is 14 residues. Repertoires were generated with immunoSEQ multiplex PCR, while TCRdb's copy carries only in-frame clones and drops some. The sample lists about 130,000 clones; around 90% were seen once. The TCR originated in an adult in good health. The rearrangement links TRBV11-2 to TRBJ1-1, with 7 bases matching TRBD1. The sample in question was peripheral blood, obtained on day 0 of AZD1222 vaccination. CDR3 in DNA: TGTGCCAGCAGCGAACAGGGGAGGAACACTGAAGCTTTCTTT. Translated: CASSEQGRNTEAFF.